These 32 T cell receptor beta chains were sequenced from one sample in a study of OX40 agonist ivuxolimab in advanced cancers. Data came from immunoSEQ multiplex PCR; TCRdb stores just in-frame clones and leaves some out. The sample records 95,000 to 100,000 clones, about four fifths being singletons. The input for sequencing was CD4+ or CD8+ T cells sorted from blood, taken in a trial of the OX40 agonist ivuxolimab. The origin of the receptors is an adult with an advanced solid tumor such as melanoma, head and neck, liver or kidney cancer.

This rearrangement joins TRBV6-6 to TRBJ1-2; D unresolved. Trimming stripped 6 bases from V and 8 bases from J, with 19 bases between. Germline values: CDR1 MNHNY, CDR2 SVGAGI (reference sequence). CDR3 length: 14 amino acids. The CDR3 loop reads CASRTRTEASGYTF. Here the CDR3 DNA reads TGTGCCAGCAGGACGAGGACTGAGGCGAGCGGCTACACCTTC.

The V and J genes are TRBV2 and TRBJ1-2; maybe TRBD1 (6 bases). This CDR3 has 12 amino acids. Per germline, CDR1 SNHLY and CDR2 FYNNEI. Trimming removed 7 bases from V and 7 bases from J, with 13 bases in between. This chain's CDR3 is CASKEGTSGYTF. The CDR3, as DNA: TGTGCCAGCAAGGAGGGGACAAGTGGCTACACCTTC. Filled out from reference TRBV2 and TRBJ1-2, the complete variable domain reads EPEVTQTPSHQVTQMGQEVILRCVPISNHLYFYWYRQILGQKVEFLVSFYNNEISEKSEIFDDQFSVERPDGSNFTLKIRSTKLEDSAMYFCASKEGTSGYTFGSGTRLTVV.

This clone was detected once. The chain is built from TRBV7-2 and TRBJ1-1; 7 bases map to TRBD1. This CDR3 comprises 14 residues. Trimming at V came to 5 bases and at J to 1 base, leaving 4 bases not matched to a gene. CDR1 and CDR2 from the germline V gene are SGHTA and FQGNSA. CDR3 sequence: CASSTQGRNTEAFF. DNA of the CDR3: TGTGCCAGCAGCACACAGGGGCGGAACACTGAAGCTTTCTTT.

V and J are TRBV18 and TRBJ2-7; 10 nucleotides line up with TRBD1. Germline values: CDR1 KGHSH, CDR2 LQKENI. The CDR3 spans 12 residues. Trimming cost V 8 bases and J 5 bases; bases outside gene matches: 3. Here the CDR3 DNA reads TGTGCCAGCCGGGGACAGGGGAACGAGCAGTACTTC. Translated: CASRGQGNEQYF.

The genes are TRBV10-3 and TRBJ2-5; D is possibly TRBD1 or TRBD2 (5 bases each). The germline CDR1 and CDR2 sequences are ENHRY and SYGVKD. This CDR3 is built from 15 residues. Trimming removed 2 bases at V and 6 bases at J, with 16 bases between. The CDR3 DNA follows: TGTGCCATCAGTGAGGGCCAGGGATCGGGAAAGACCCAGTACTTC. Translating it yields CAISEGQGSGKTQYF.

The chain joins TRBV27 to TRBJ2-5; 9 bases are shared with TRBD2. CDR3 length: 15 residues. V was clipped by 5 bases and J by 2 bases; unmatched bases: 6. CDR1 and CDR2 from the germline V gene are MNHEY and SMNVEV (reference sequence). CDR3 sequence: CASSPGAGGQETQYF. In DNA form, the CDR3 reads TGTGCCAGCAGTCCCGGGGCGGGGGGGCAAGAGACCCAGTACTTC.

Only a few counts were recorded for this clone. The rearrangement uses TRBV7-9 and TRBJ2-5; 8 nucleotides agree with TRBD2. This CDR3 has 14 residues. J gave up 6 bases and V 5 bases, and 8 bases lay outside the gene matches. Per the germline V gene, CDR1 is SEHNR and CDR2 is FQNEAQ (reference sequence). The CDR3 region is CASSLGLGLKTQYF. The CDR3 DNA is TGTGCCAGCAGCCTGGGACTAGGGTTAAAGACCCAGTACTTC.

Points on this clone: Within the sample, other DNA sequences also encode this same CDR3. The rearrangement joins TRBV6-5 to TRBJ2-7; possible D gene TRBD2, 5 bases. V lost 5 bases, J lost 12 bases, and 14 bases lay in between. Looked up from germline, CDR1 is MNHEY and CDR2 is SVGAGI. The CDR3 spans 11 residues. DNA for the CDR3: TGTGCCAGCAGTGAGGGCCCCCCTCGGTACTTC. This encodes CASSEGPPRYF.

The V and J genes are TRBV10-3 and TRBJ2-1, with a weak D call TRBD2 (6 bases). There are 15 residues in the CDR3. With 6 bases removed from V and 7 bases from J, the gap between germline ends came to 19 bases. Germline values: CDR1 ENHRY, CDR2 SYGVKD. The CDR3 DNA follows: TGTGCCATCAGGGGGGGTGACCCCCGCGGGAATGAGCAGTTCTTC. This gives the protein CAIRGGDPRGNEQFF.

The chain recombines TRBV4-1 with TRBJ2-7; no clear D. Germline CDR1 is MGHRA and CDR2 is YSYEKL. Trimming stripped 1 base from V and 0 bases from J, with 10 bases between. The CDR3 covers 15 residues. The CDR3 DNA follows: TGCGCCAGCAGCCAAGGGTTTCAGAGCTCCTACGAGCAGTACTTC. Residues: CASSQGFQSSYEQYF.

The rearrangement uses TRBV5-1 and TRBJ2-1, with 7 bases matching TRBD1. After removal of 0 bases from V and 8 bases from J, the junction contained 5 bases not matched to a gene. CDR3 length equals 14 residues. Looked up from germline, CDR1 is SGHRS and CDR2 is YFSETQ. The CDR3 protein is CASSLGTGWDEQFF. The CDR3 DNA reads TGCGCCAGCAGCTTGGGGACAGGATGGGATGAGCAGTTCTTC.

The chain's CDR3 is CASSQAIPSPLHF. The CDR3 DNA follows: TGCGCCAGCAGCCAAGCCATTCCTTCACCCCTCCACTTT. J is TRBJ1-6 and V is TRBV4-1; D call uncertain. In germline, CDR1 is MGHRA, CDR2 YSYEKL. CDR3 length: 13 amino acids. The V end lost 1 base, the J end lost 9 bases, and 7 bases lay between the germline ends.

This chain joins TRBV5-1 and TRBJ2-2; 7 bases line up with TRBD1. Germline values: CDR1 SGHRS, CDR2 YFSETQ. The CDR3 runs to 16 residues. The V and J ends lost 1 base and 0 bases, in that order; junction bases with no gene match: 3. CDR3 nucleotides: TGCGCCAGCAGCTTGATCGGGACAGCGAACACCGGGGAGCTGTTTTTT. It translates to CASSLIGTANTGELFF.

This sequence joins TRBV11-1 and TRBJ1-6; D is ambiguous. V lost 3 bases to trimming and J lost 8 bases, with 8 bases between them. The CDR3 runs to 13 residues. Germline V lookup: CDR1 SGHAT, CDR2 FQDESV (reference sequence). This CDR3 reads CASSFGWDSPLHF. DNA for the CDR3: TGTGCCAGCAGCTTCGGATGGGATTCACCCCTCCACTTT.

The chain uses TRBV28 and TRBJ1-5; tentative D call: TRBD1 (5 bases). Trimming shortened V by 5 bases and J by 6 bases, and 20 bases separated the two germline ends. CDR1 MDHEN and CDR2 SYDVKM come from the germline V gene. The CDR3 is 16 amino acids. Here the CDR3 DNA reads TGTGCCAGCAGTCGTCACAGCGGGGGGATAGCTCAGCCCCAGCATTTT. Protein product: CASSRHSGGIAQPQHF.

The chain recombines TRBV6-5 with TRBJ1-2; D may be TRBD1 (5 bases). Germline V CDR1 and CDR2: MNHEY, SVGAGI. CDR3 length equals 15 residues. V was shortened by 5 bases and J by 6 bases, with 19 bases between the two germline ends. This CDR3 reads CASSRSQGIPHGYTF. Here the CDR3 DNA reads TGTGCCAGCAGTAGATCGCAGGGTATTCCCCATGGCTACACCTTC.

The rearrangement links TRBV28 to TRBJ2-3, with 7 bases identical to TRBD1. V shed 7 bases and J 2 bases; nucleotides not matched to a gene: 6. CDR3 length equals 14 residues. Germline lookup yields CDR1 MDHEN and CDR2 SYDVKM. The CDR3 here is CASTGQQITDTQYF. The CDR3 region has the DNA TGTGCCAGCACGGGACAGCAGATCACAGATACGCAGTATTTT.

The rearrangement joins TRBV7-2 to TRBJ2-1; 7 bases are shared with TRBD2. Germline loops: CDR1 SGHTA, CDR2 FQGNSA. The CDR3 runs to 15 residues. Unmatched junction bases numbered 10, after V lost 5 bases and J lost 6 bases. The CDR3 DNA reads TGTGCCAGCAGCCCGTGGACTAGTTCGGGCAATGAGCAGTTCTTC. This sequence encodes CASSPWTSSGNEQFF.

In its sample, this clone was seen once. This chain connects TRBV28 to TRBJ1-4; tentative D call: TRBD1 (5 bases). Germline V gene sequence: CDR1 MDHEN, CDR2 SYDVKM. Trimming took off 6 bases at V and 8 bases at J, with 16 bases between the two ends. This CDR3 has 14 amino acids. For the CDR3, the DNA is TGTGCCAGCAGGCTACCGCAGGGTAACGAAAAACTGTTTTTT. It translates to CASRLPQGNEKLFF.

This chain links TRBV30 with TRBJ1-4; 10 bases are a match to TRBD1. Germline lookup yields CDR1 GTSNPN and CDR2 SVGIG (reference sequence). The V and J ends lost 5 bases and 8 bases, in that order; junction bases with no gene match: 17. The CDR3 has 17 residues. The CDR3 loop is CAWSSGQGLGVGEKLFF. The DNA for the CDR3 is TGTGCCTGGTCGTCGGGACAGGGGTTAGGGGTTGGGGAAAAACTGTTTTTT.

The rearrangement joins TRBV27 to TRBJ1-6; 7 nucleotides agree with TRBD1. The germline V gene has CDR1 MNHEY and CDR2 SMNVEV (reference sequence). V gave up 5 bases and J gave up 6 bases; unmatched junction bases: 7. The CDR3 spans 15 residues. CDR3 region: CASSTGQALNSPLHF. Written as DNA, the CDR3 is TGTGCCAGCAGTACTGGACAGGCCCTTAATTCACCCCTCCACTTT.

To note about this clone: Other DNA sequences in the sample encode the same CDR3. J is TRBJ2-1 and V is TRBV4-3; 10 bases align to TRBD2. The CDR3 has 17 residues. The germline gives CDR1 LGHNA, CDR2 YSLEER. V was pared by 1 base and J by 10 bases, with 13 bases of the junction left unmatched. CDR3 sequence reads: CASSQGKAGGPRREQFF. The CDR3 bases are TGCGCCAGCAGCCAAGGAAAAGCGGGAGGGCCGAGGAGGGAGCAGTTCTTC.

This sequence joins TRBV5-4 and TRBJ1-5; D is unresolved. Germline values: CDR1 SGHNT, CDR2 YYREEE (reference sequence). The CDR3 runs 9 residues. Between the trimmed V and J ends, which lost 8 bases and 7 bases, there was a span of 4 bases. The CDR3 spells CARGQPQHF. The CDR3 nucleotides are TGTGCCAGGGGCCAGCCCCAGCATTTT.

This clone was recorded a few times. The chain employs TRBV10-1 and TRBJ1-3, with 7 bases identical to TRBD1. This CDR3 is 14 amino acids long. Germline V gene sequence: CDR1 WNHNN, CDR2 SYGVQD (reference sequence). V was clipped by 4 bases and J by 4 bases; unmatched bases: 4. This CDR3 reads CASSVTGIGNTIYF. The CDR3 nucleotides read TGCGCCAGCAGTGTGACAGGGATCGGAAACACCATATATTTT.

The rearrangement joins TRBV5-1 to TRBJ1-1; D not certain. Trimming left V 2 bases short and J 2 bases short, with 10 bases between. The germline V gene encodes CDR1 SGHRS and CDR2 YFSETQ. This CDR3 is built from 14 residues. CDR3 sequence reads: CASSFTGENTEAFF. CDR3 coding DNA: TGCGCCAGCAGCTTTACCGGGGAAAACACTGAAGCTTTCTTT.

This chain connects TRBV27 to TRBJ1-6; no firm D call. The CDR3 totals 13 residues. Germline V gene lookup returns CDR1 MNHEY and CDR2 SMNVEV (reference sequence). Trimming took 3 bases from V and 8 from J, leaving 8 bases between them. CDR3 loop: CASSFPGDSPLHF. CDR3 coding DNA: TGTGCCAGCAGTTTTCCCGGAGATTCACCCCTCCACTTT.

The sample holds a few counts of this clone. This chain connects TRBV7-2 to TRBJ2-5; D not certain. The germline gives CDR1 SGHTA, CDR2 FQGNSA. V was trimmed by 1 base and J by 5 bases, leaving 8 bases between them. This CDR3 comprises 13 residues. CDR3 in amino acids: CASSLVRRETQYF. Here the CDR3 DNA reads TGTGCCAGCAGCTTAGTGCGAAGGGAGACCCAGTACTTC. Variable domain in full (rest from reference TRBV7-2 and TRBJ2-5): GAGVSQSPSNKVTEKGKDVELRCDPISGHTALYWYRQSLGQGLEFLIYFQGNSAPDKSGLPSDRFSAERTGGSVSTLTIQRTQQEDSAVYLCASSLVRRETQYFGPGTRLLVL.

V and J are TRBV7-9 and TRBJ1-2; 7 bases fit TRBD1. The V gene's germline CDR1 is SEHNR and CDR2 FQNEAQ (reference sequence). The CDR3 is 12 residues long. After removal of 5 bases from V and 5 bases from J, the junction contained 2 bases not matched to a gene. This CDR3 is CASSRQGYGYTF. The DNA for the CDR3 is TGTGCCAGCAGCCGACAGGGTTATGGCTACACCTTC.

V is TRBV2 and J is TRBJ2-1, with D perhaps given as TRBD1 or TRBD2 (5 bases each). Trimming cost V 6 bases and J 7 bases, with 10 bases left between them. CDR1 is SNHLY, CDR2 FYNNEI, per germline. The CDR3 sequence is 12 residues long. CDR3: CASRPWGNEQFF. CDR3 nucleotides: TGTGCCAGCAGGCCTTGGGGGAATGAGCAGTTCTTC.

The gene calls are TRBV29-1 and TRBJ2-1; 10 bases match TRBD2. Germline V gene data show CDR1 as SQVTM and CDR2 as ANQGSEA. The CDR3 runs 13 residues. Losses at the gene ends were 7 bases for V and 6 bases for J; bases not matched to a gene: 6. CDR3 nucleotide sequence: TGCAGCGCTCCAGCGGGAGGGGTCAATGAGCAGTTCTTC. This encodes CSAPAGGVNEQFF.

The J gene is TRBJ2-6, the V gene TRBV15; 10 nucleotides align to TRBD2. This CDR3 has 18 residues. Trimming took 3 bases from V and 0 from J; bases not matched to a gene: 5. CDR1 and CDR2 (germline): LNHNV, YYDKDF (reference sequence). CDR3 DNA: TGTGCCACCAGCAGGGGACTAGCGTTTAGCTCTGGGGCCAACGTCCTGACTTTC. Translating gives CATSRGLAFSSGANVLTF.

The chain couples TRBV7-2 to TRBJ2-7, with D perhaps being TRBD1 or TRBD2 (5 bases each). The V gene's germline CDR1 is SGHTA and CDR2 FQGNSA. The CDR3 spans 14 residues. Trimming shortened V by 6 bases and J by 2 bases, and 14 bases separated the two germline ends. In DNA form, the CDR3 reads TGTGCCAGCAGGGAGATCAGGGAGCCCTACGAGCAGTACTTC. Amino acids: CASREIREPYEQYF.